This T cell receptor (beta chain) emerged from a study of T cells in Graves' hyperthyroidism and ophthalmopathy. Study details: The initial diagnosis was the point when peripheral blood was collected, ahead of any treatment.

Germline trimming cut 5 bases from V and 8 bases from J; bases unmatched to any gene: 4. The CDR3 runs 14 residues. Template material for amplifying TCR beta CDR3 regions consisted of RNA transcripts. The TCR CDR3 first-round RT-PCR relied on the HTBI primer set. TCRdb reprocessed the multiplex PCR reads via MiXCR and lists one record per CDR3 protein. The sample contains 500,000 to 650,000 distinct CDR3 sequences, roughly a sixth of which appear only once. With respect to this clonotype: This could be a read error, since a much larger clone is one nucleotide away.

The clonotype comes from a woman in her late teens or twenties with Graves' ophthalmopathy. Source material: blood. The chain has TRBV12-3 or TRBV12-4 and TRBJ2-1; 12 bases agree with TRBD2. The CDR3 bases are TGTGCCAGCAGTACCCGACTAGCGGGGGATGAGCAGTTCTTC. Its protein is CASSTRLAGDEQFF.